Listed here are 10 T cell receptor beta chains from one sample, sequenced in a study of shared clonotypes between healthy human individuals. Some clones are missing from TCRdb's copy, which holds only in-frame ones; the method was immunoSEQ multiplex PCR. The sample has about 2.3 million clones; approximately 95% are singletons. Sequencing used naive CD4+ T cells from PBMCs. Noted subset: CD45RA+ positively selected. The receptors were gathered from a man younger than 30 in good health. Some clones in this sample may be carry-over from other donors' samples.

Concerning this clone itself: The sample carries other DNA sequences with the same CDR3. The V gene is TRBV27, the J gene TRBJ2-7; D is unclear. Germline CDR1 and CDR2: MNHEY and SMNVEV (reference sequence). The CDR3 sequence is 11 residues long. V dropped 9 bases and J dropped 2 bases, with 8 bases sitting between them. The CDR3 region is CASSTPYEQYF. In DNA, the CDR3 is TGTGCCAGTTCGACTCCCTACGAGCAGTACTTC.

The rearrangement uses TRBV10-3 and TRBJ1-5; D is possibly TRBD1 (6 bases). V was pared by 3 bases and J by 7 bases, with 13 bases between. CDR1 and CDR2 from the germline V gene are ENHRY and SYGVKD. The CDR3 length is 14 residues. The CDR3 is CAISDWEGGQPQHF. Here the CDR3 DNA reads TGTGCCATCAGTGATTGGGAGGGGGGGCAGCCCCAGCATTTT.

The chain is built from TRBV5-1 and TRBJ2-3; 8 nucleotides agree with TRBD2. With V trimmed by 4 bases and J by 5 bases, 6 bases remained unmatched. Germline CDR1 SGHRS, CDR2 YFSETQ. CDR3 length equals 14 residues. DNA of the CDR3: TGCGCCAGCAGCCTCCGACTAGCGCGAGATACGCAGTATTTT. Its protein product is CASSLRLARDTQYF. Complete variable domain (other parts from reference TRBV5-1 and TRBJ2-3): KAGVTQTPRYLIKTRGQQVTLSCSPISGHRSVSWYQQTPGQGLQFLFEYFSETQRNKGNFPGRFSGRQFSNSRSEMNVSTLELGDSALYLCASSLRLARDTQYFGPGTRLTVL.

This chain connects TRBV5-1 to TRBJ2-5; D may be TRBD1 or TRBD2 (5 bases each). This CDR3 spans 15 amino acids. V lost 0 bases and J 3 bases, leaving 12 bases between the germline ends. CDR1 is SGHRS, CDR2 YFSETQ, per germline. The CDR3 bases are TGCGCCAGCAGCTTGGTCGGGGCAGATGAAGAGACCCAGTACTTC. Translation gives CASSLVGADEETQYF.

V and J are TRBV28 and TRBJ2-7; 8 bases match TRBD2. CDR1 MDHEN and CDR2 SYDVKM come from the germline V gene. This CDR3 region has 22 residues. The V segment lost 6 bases and the J segment 1 base; nucleotides outside the gene matches: 29. CDR3: CASSPDPPGRGPSGSFSYEQYF. The CDR3, as DNA: TGTGCCAGCAGCCCAGACCCCCCGGGACGAGGGCCTAGCGGGTCTTTTTCCTACGAGCAGTACTTC.

Comments on this clone: Other DNA sequences in this sample translate to the same CDR3. This chain connects TRBV5-1 to TRBJ2-5, with no clear D. Trimming took 0 bases from V and 2 from J, leaving 5 bases between them. Germline V gene data show CDR1 as SGHRS and CDR2 as YFSETQ. This CDR3 has 13 residues. The CDR3 sequence is CASSLGQQETQYF. Here the CDR3 DNA reads TGCGCCAGCAGCTTGGGCCAACAAGAGACCCAGTACTTC.

The genes are TRBV2 and TRBJ1-3; 12 bases align to TRBD1. The CDR3 runs to 17 residues. The V gene end was trimmed by 3 bases and the J gene end by 3 bases; junction bases not matched to a gene: 6. Germline CDR1 is SNHLY and CDR2 is FYNNEI. The CDR3 nucleotides read TGTGCCAGCAGTGACGGGACAGGGGGCCCTAGTGGAAACACCATATATTTT. This codes for CASSDGTGGPSGNTIYF.

The chain combines TRBV5-4 with TRBJ2-5; 13 nucleotides line up with TRBD2. The germline V gene has CDR1 SGHNT and CDR2 YYREEE (reference sequence). Losses at the gene ends were 3 bases for V and 5 bases for J; bases not matched to a gene: 7. This CDR3 spans 16 amino acids. CDR3 sequence: CASSSGLAGIKETQYF. The CDR3 DNA sequence: TGTGCCAGCAGCTCGGGACTAGCGGGAATTAAGGAGACCCAGTACTTC.

The rearrangement links TRBV28 to TRBJ1-2, with a tentative D call TRBD1 (5 bases). CDR3 length equals 15 residues. Trimming took off 3 bases at V and 13 bases at J, with 24 bases between the two ends. CDR1 and CDR2 (germline): MDHEN, SYDVKM. CDR3 protein: CASSFLIVEQGLFTF. CDR3 sequence (DNA): TGTGCCAGCAGTTTTTTGATTGTCGAGCAGGGACTCTTCACCTTC.

The DNA for the CDR3 is TGCGCCAGCAGTAAAGGACACAGCTTGAACACTGAAGCTTTCTTT. It codes for CASSKGHSLNTEAFF. The V and J genes are TRBV5-1 and TRBJ1-1; D possibly corresponds to TRBD1 (5 bases). V gave up 5 bases and J gave up 0 bases, with 14 bases separating them. Germline V gives CDR1 SGHRS, CDR2 YFSETQ. This CDR3 is 15 amino acids long.